These T cell receptor beta chains were read from a single sample in a study of blood T cells in healthy people across ages. TCRdb re-derived calls from the 5' RACE reads in MiXCR, one entry per CDR3 protein. This table has about 930,000 distinct CDR3 sequences, about 27% appearing once. This sample also belongs to another study, concerning T cells of mothers and their children.

Specimen: blood. These TCRs come from a woman in her thirties or forties in good health. The CDR3 runs from the conserved cysteine through the conserved F or W. The order of the fields is CDR3 DNA, CDR3 protein, clone size, V gene, J gene, D gene. A D gene is named only where the DNA matches it firmly. The size entry is marked missing in some rows and otherwise reads once, few, many or a size class.

cdr3_nt: TGCGCCAGCAGCCGATCTAATACCAATGAGCAGTTCTTC
cdr3_aa: CASSRSNTNEQFF
clone_size: many
v_call: TRBV5-1
j_call: TRBJ2-1
d_call: NA

cdr3_nt: TGTGCCATCAGTCCACCGGGACAGACCACAGATACGCAGTATTTT
cdr3_aa: CAISPPGQTTDTQYF
clone_size: many
v_call: TRBV10-3
j_call: TRBJ2-3
d_call: TRBD1

cdr3_nt: TGTGCCAGCAGCCAAGGGCCGCAGGGACTAGCGGGGAGTATCCAGTTCTTC
cdr3_aa: CASSQGPQGLAGSIQFF
clone_size: NA
v_call: TRBV3-1
j_call: TRBJ2-1
d_call: TRBD2

cdr3_nt: TGTGCCAGCTGGCATAGCGGGACCACTAAAAACATTCAGTACTTC
cdr3_aa: CASWHSGTTKNIQYF
clone_size: NA
v_call: TRBV6-1
j_call: TRBJ2-4
d_call: TRBD2

cdr3_nt: TGTGCCAGCACCCCCGGGACACAATCCCCTTACAATGAGCAGTACTTC
cdr3_aa: CASTPGTQSPYNEQYF
clone_size: NA
v_call: TRBV6-5
j_call: TRBJ2-7
d_call: NA

cdr3_nt: TGTGCCGGCAGAGGACTAGCGGAAACCCAAGAGACCCAGTACTTC
cdr3_aa: CAGRGLAETQETQYF
clone_size: NA
v_call: TRBV12-3/TRBV12-4
j_call: TRBJ2-5
d_call: TRBD2

cdr3_nt: TGTGCCAGCAGAAAGGGGGGCGGTACGCAGTATTTT
cdr3_aa: CASRKGGGTQYF
clone_size: NA
v_call: TRBV27
j_call: TRBJ2-3
d_call: NA

cdr3_nt: TGTGCCAGCAGCTTAGAGTGGGATAACTATGGCTACACCTTC
cdr3_aa: CASSLEWDNYGYTF
clone_size: once
v_call: TRBV7-2
j_call: TRBJ1-2
d_call: NA

cdr3_nt: TGTGCCAGCAGCCAAGCTCGACGGACGGTGAACACTGAAGCTTTCTTT
cdr3_aa: CASSQARRTVNTEAFF
clone_size: few
v_call: TRBV3-1
j_call: TRBJ1-1
d_call: NA

cdr3_nt: TGTGCCAGCAGGGGGGACAGGGCGAACACTGAAGCTTTCTTT
cdr3_aa: CASRGDRANTEAFF
clone_size: NA
v_call: TRBV27
j_call: TRBJ1-1
d_call: TRBD1

cdr3_nt: TGTGCCAGCAGTTTGGTTAGCGGGGGGGCCGGAGATACGCAGTATTTT
cdr3_aa: CASSLVSGGAGDTQYF
clone_size: few
v_call: TRBV28
j_call: TRBJ2-3
d_call: TRBD2

cdr3_nt: TGTGCCAGCAGGGCCCCCCCGGGACAGGGCTTCTTCAACTATGGCTACACCTTC
cdr3_aa: CASRAPPGQGFFNYGYTF
clone_size: NA
v_call: TRBV28
j_call: TRBJ1-2
d_call: TRBD1

cdr3_nt: TGTGCCAGCAGTGAGAACAGGGGGCTCGGGGAGACCCAGTACTTC
cdr3_aa: CASSENRGLGETQYF
clone_size: NA
v_call: TRBV6-1
j_call: TRBJ2-5
d_call: TRBD1

cdr3_nt: TGTGCCAGCAGCGAGGACAGGCCGAGCACAGATACGCAGTATTTT
cdr3_aa: CASSEDRPSTDTQYF
clone_size: NA
v_call: TRBV7-2
j_call: TRBJ2-3
d_call: TRBD1

cdr3_nt: TGCGCCAGCAGCCGCGGACAGGGGGTCGACACTGAAGCTTTCTTT
cdr3_aa: CASSRGQGVDTEAFF
clone_size: few
v_call: TRBV5-1
j_call: TRBJ1-1
d_call: TRBD1

cdr3_nt: TGTGCCAGCACCCGGACTAGCGGGGGGGCCAATGAGCAGTTCTTC
cdr3_aa: CASTRTSGGANEQFF
clone_size: many
v_call: TRBV7-2
j_call: TRBJ2-1
d_call: TRBD2

cdr3_nt: TGTGCCAGCAGTTTTGCCCAGGGGGGCACAGATACGCAGTATTTT
cdr3_aa: CASSFAQGGTDTQYF
clone_size: many
v_call: TRBV27
j_call: TRBJ2-3
d_call: TRBD1

cdr3_nt: TGCGCCAGCAGCTTGGGACAGGAGACCTGGACCCTCCACTTT
cdr3_aa: CASSLGQETWTLHF
clone_size: NA
v_call: TRBV5-1
j_call: TRBJ1-6
d_call: NA

cdr3_nt: TGTGCCAGCAGTTTGACCTTGGGTCAGCCCCAGCATTTT
cdr3_aa: CASSLTLGQPQHF
clone_size: few
v_call: TRBV6-6
j_call: TRBJ1-5
d_call: NA

cdr3_nt: TGTGCCGTCCAAGACTATCGGGTGAACACCGGGGAGCTGTTTTTT
cdr3_aa: CAVQDYRVNTGELFF
clone_size: NA
v_call: TRBV2
j_call: TRBJ2-2
d_call: NA

cdr3_nt: TGCGCCAGCAGCTGGGCCGAGGGAGCCGATGGCTACACCTTC
cdr3_aa: CASSWAEGADGYTF
clone_size: many
v_call: TRBV5-1
j_call: TRBJ1-2
d_call: NA

cdr3_nt: TGTGCCAGCAGCTTAGCGACAGGGCGGGCTGAAGCTTTCTTT
cdr3_aa: CASSLATGRAEAFF
clone_size: NA
v_call: TRBV7-9
j_call: TRBJ1-1
d_call: TRBD1

cdr3_nt: TGCAGTGCTAATAGCGGGCTGAAGACCCAGTACTTC
cdr3_aa: CSANSGLKTQYF
clone_size: many
v_call: TRBV20-1
j_call: TRBJ2-5
d_call: TRBD2

cdr3_nt: TGTGCCGGAAAGAAAGACAGGGAGGGCACTGAAGCTTTCTTT
cdr3_aa: CAGKKDREGTEAFF
clone_size: few
v_call: TRBV6-2/TRBV6-3
j_call: TRBJ1-1
d_call: TRBD1

cdr3_nt: TGTGCCAGCGGGTCACTGGAGCAGTTCTTC
cdr3_aa: CASGSLEQFF
clone_size: NA
v_call: TRBV27
j_call: TRBJ2-1
d_call: NA

cdr3_nt: TGTGCCAGCAGCTTAGTGGGAGGGTCCGGTGGGGAGACCCAGTACTTC
cdr3_aa: CASSLVGGSGGETQYF
clone_size: NA
v_call: TRBV7-2
j_call: TRBJ2-5
d_call: TRBD2

cdr3_nt: TGTGCCAGCAGCCGGGGCGACAGGAGCTCCTATAATTCACCCCTCCACTTT
cdr3_aa: CASSRGDRSSYNSPLHF
clone_size: NA
v_call: TRBV3-1
j_call: TRBJ1-6
d_call: NA

cdr3_nt: TGTGCCAGCAGCCACCGGGACACCCCTTGGGAGCAGTACTTC
cdr3_aa: CASSHRDTPWEQYF
clone_size: NA
v_call: TRBV7-9
j_call: TRBJ2-7
d_call: NA

cdr3_nt: TGTGCCATCCTCAGAGACGGGACAGGGGGCACCGGGGAGCTGTTTTTT
cdr3_aa: CAILRDGTGGTGELFF
clone_size: NA
v_call: TRBV10-3
j_call: TRBJ2-2
d_call: TRBD1

cdr3_nt: TGTGCCAGCAGTTACTCGGACAGTACCGGGGCCAACGTCCTGACTTTC
cdr3_aa: CASSYSDSTGANVLTF
clone_size: many
v_call: TRBV6-5
j_call: TRBJ2-6
d_call: NA

cdr3_nt: TGCGCCAGCAGCCAAGATGGGCAGCTGAACACTGAAGCTTTCTTT
cdr3_aa: CASSQDGQLNTEAFF
clone_size: few
v_call: TRBV4-3
j_call: TRBJ1-1
d_call: NA

cdr3_nt: TGTGCCAGTCGAATAGCGGGAGTGACAGATACGCAGTATTTT
cdr3_aa: CASRIAGVTDTQYF
clone_size: NA
v_call: TRBV12-3/TRBV12-4
j_call: TRBJ2-3
d_call: TRBD2

cdr3_nt: TGTGCCATCAGTGTGGGACCAGCGGCCCAAGAGACCCAGTACTTC
cdr3_aa: CAISVGPAAQETQYF
clone_size: NA
v_call: TRBV10-3
j_call: TRBJ2-5
d_call: NA

cdr3_nt: TGTGCCAGCAGCTTGGGAGCGGGGCGCACCGGGGAGCTGTTTTTT
cdr3_aa: CASSLGAGRTGELFF
clone_size: NA
v_call: TRBV7-3
j_call: TRBJ2-2
d_call: TRBD2

cdr3_nt: TGTGCCAGCAGCGGAGGCTCGGGGGGGCGATTAGATACGCAGTATTTT
cdr3_aa: CASSGGSGGRLDTQYF
clone_size: many
v_call: TRBV7-2
j_call: TRBJ2-3
d_call: TRBD2

cdr3_nt: TGTGCCAGCAGTTTTGGCCTAGCGGGGGCAAATGAGCAGTTCTTC
cdr3_aa: CASSFGLAGANEQFF
clone_size: few
v_call: TRBV27
j_call: TRBJ2-1
d_call: TRBD2

cdr3_nt: TGTGCCAGCAGCCCAGGACTAGTTATACAAGAGACCCAGTACTTC
cdr3_aa: CASSPGLVIQETQYF
clone_size: NA
v_call: TRBV7-9
j_call: TRBJ2-5
d_call: TRBD2

cdr3_nt: TGTGCCAGCAGGTACAGGGGGCCGCTGTTTTTT
cdr3_aa: CASRYRGPLFF
clone_size: NA
v_call: TRBV7-2
j_call: TRBJ2-2
d_call: TRBD1

cdr3_nt: TGTGCCAGCAGTACCTCAGCCGGGACAGGGAAGTATGGCTACACCTTC
cdr3_aa: CASSTSAGTGKYGYTF
clone_size: few
v_call: TRBV28
j_call: TRBJ1-2
d_call: TRBD1

cdr3_nt: TGTGCCAGCACCCCGGGACGGGGGAATGAGCAGTTCTTC
cdr3_aa: CASTPGRGNEQFF
clone_size: NA
v_call: TRBV2
j_call: TRBJ2-1
d_call: NA

cdr3_nt: TGTGCCAGCAGTTCCCCGGGACAGATTTTCTATGGCTACACCTTC
cdr3_aa: CASSSPGQIFYGYTF
clone_size: few
v_call: TRBV6-2/TRBV6-3
j_call: TRBJ1-2
d_call: TRBD1

cdr3_nt: TGTGCCAGCAGCTCTATTCGTATCTGGAATGAGCAGTACTTC
cdr3_aa: CASSSIRIWNEQYF
clone_size: once
v_call: TRBV11-2
j_call: TRBJ2-5
d_call: NA

cdr3_nt: TGTGCCAGCAGCTTAGGGACGGCTCTAGCGGGGGGGCTTTTCGGCACAGATACGCAGTATTTT
cdr3_aa: CASSLGTALAGGLFGTDTQYF
clone_size: NA
v_call: TRBV7-2
j_call: TRBJ2-3
d_call: TRBD2

cdr3_nt: TGCAGTGCTTTGACAGGAAAGGGCTCTGGGGCCAACGTCCTGACTTTC
cdr3_aa: CSALTGKGSGANVLTF
clone_size: many
v_call: TRBV20-1
j_call: TRBJ2-6
d_call: NA

cdr3_nt: TGTGCCAGCACCCGCCTAACAACAGAGACCCAGTACTTC
cdr3_aa: CASTRLTTETQYF
clone_size: many
v_call: TRBV6-6
j_call: TRBJ2-5
d_call: NA

cdr3_nt: TGCGCCAGCAGCCAAGAAGGCTCGGGGGGCGAAGGCTACACCTTC
cdr3_aa: CASSQEGSGGEGYTF
clone_size: few
v_call: TRBV4-1
j_call: TRBJ1-2
d_call: NA

cdr3_nt: TGCGCCAGCAGCCAAGGTCAGGCCAGCAACTATGGCTACACCTTC
cdr3_aa: CASSQGQASNYGYTF
clone_size: NA
v_call: TRBV4-3
j_call: TRBJ1-2
d_call: NA

cdr3_nt: TGTGCCAGCATCCAGGGATCCCCCTCTGGGGCCAACGTCCTGACTTTC
cdr3_aa: CASIQGSPSGANVLTF
clone_size: many
v_call: TRBV7-9
j_call: TRBJ2-6
d_call: NA

cdr3_nt: TGTGCCAGCAGTTTATGGGGCAGGGGAGCCTACGAGCAGTACTTC
cdr3_aa: CASSLWGRGAYEQYF
clone_size: many
v_call: TRBV27
j_call: TRBJ2-7
d_call: NA

cdr3_nt: TGTGCCAGCAGGGACAGGAGGGGGACTGAAGCTTTCTTT
cdr3_aa: CASRDRRGTEAFF
clone_size: NA
v_call: TRBV25-1
j_call: TRBJ1-1
d_call: TRBD1

cdr3_nt: TGTGCCAGCAGTTTGGAGGTCCCTGGCTACACCTTC
cdr3_aa: CASSLEVPGYTF
clone_size: many
v_call: TRBV12-3/TRBV12-4
j_call: TRBJ1-2
d_call: NA

cdr3_nt: TGTGACTGGGCTAGCGGTGGAAATGGGGACACCGGGGAGCTGTTTTTT
cdr3_aa: CDWASGGNGDTGELFF
clone_size: few
v_call: TRBV9
j_call: TRBJ2-2
d_call: TRBD2

cdr3_nt: TGTGCCAGCAGTTATCTCGGGGCCAAAGGAGATGAGCAGTTCTTC
cdr3_aa: CASSYLGAKGDEQFF
clone_size: NA
v_call: TRBV28
j_call: TRBJ2-1
d_call: NA

cdr3_nt: TGTGCCAGCAGCCAGGGACTAGCGGGGGGGCTAGAGTTCTTC
cdr3_aa: CASSQGLAGGLEFF
clone_size: NA
v_call: TRBV7-2
j_call: TRBJ2-1
d_call: TRBD2

cdr3_nt: TGCAGCGTTGAAGGGGTGGGTCAGCCCCAGCATTTT
cdr3_aa: CSVEGVGQPQHF
clone_size: NA
v_call: TRBV29-1
j_call: TRBJ1-5
d_call: NA

cdr3_nt: TGTGCCACCAGCAGAGGAGGGGGCGAGGGGGTGGCAGCTTTCTTT
cdr3_aa: CATSRGGGEGVAAFF
clone_size: few
v_call: TRBV15
j_call: TRBJ1-1
d_call: TRBD1

cdr3_nt: TGCAGTGCTGGAAGACAGGGGAGTGATCAGCCCCAGCATTTT
cdr3_aa: CSAGRQGSDQPQHF
clone_size: few
v_call: TRBV20-1
j_call: TRBJ1-5
d_call: TRBD1

cdr3_nt: TGTGCCAGCAGCCTTCCGACAGGGCGTCTCCTGTTCTTC
cdr3_aa: CASSLPTGRLLFF
clone_size: NA
v_call: TRBV7-9
j_call: TRBJ2-1
d_call: TRBD1

cdr3_nt: TGTGCCAGCAGCTCGGGGACAGGGGTCACCTGCGAGCAGTACTTC
cdr3_aa: CASSSGTGVTCEQYF
clone_size: NA
v_call: TRBV7-9
j_call: TRBJ2-7
d_call: TRBD1